What follows are 6 T cell receptor beta chains derived from one specimen sequenced in a study of CD8 T cells in ankylosing spondylitis. These receptors' antigens are unknown. Study observations and caveats: A TCR beta motif of roughly 8 highly homologous variants seemed to mark ankylosing spondylitis blood.

Each CDR3 protein gets one entry after TCRdb re-called the 5' RACE reads with MiXCR. Among around 450,000 distinct CDR3 sequences, roughly a quarter were seen once, and the ten largest hold roughly 0.8%. The sample was blood, either unsorted or a sorted T cell fraction (not recorded which). Receptor source: a male donor with ankylosing spondylitis.

This clonotype was seen ten or more times. This chain links TRBV5-1 with TRBJ2-1; 8 bases match TRBD2. The ends lost 4 bases at V and 7 bases at J; junction bases unmatched: 16. CDR3 length: 17 residues. Looked up from germline, CDR1 is SGHRS and CDR2 is YFSETQ. The CDR3 is CASSPSSIAGLSNEQFF. The CDR3 coding sequence is TGCGCCAGCAGCCCCAGCTCCATAGCGGGATTGAGTAATGAGCAGTTCTTC.

This clonotype has more than one count but fewer than ten. This chain joins TRBV6-5 and TRBJ2-7; D is unresolved. The CDR3 is 14 amino acids. Trimming took off 3 bases at V and 7 bases at J, with 16 bases between the two ends. The germline V gene encodes CDR1 MNHEY and CDR2 SVGAGI. The CDR3 DNA is TGTGCCAGCAGTTATCCCACCCATTTACGAGAGCAGTACTTC. Its translation is CASSYPTHLREQYF.

This clonotype was seen more than once but under ten times. V and J are TRBV20-1 and TRBJ2-1; perhaps TRBD2 as D (5 bases). The CDR3 spans 14 residues. V lost 0 bases and J lost 2, with 8 bases in between. The V gene's germline CDR1 is DFQATT and CDR2 SNEGSKA (reference sequence). The CDR3: CSARELAPYNEQFF. CDR3 coding DNA: TGCAGTGCTAGAGAGCTAGCTCCCTACAATGAGCAGTTCTTC.

V and J are TRBV5-1 and TRBJ2-1; 9 nucleotides line up with TRBD2. In germline, CDR1 is SGHRS, CDR2 YFSETQ. V dropped 4 bases and J dropped 0; count of bases not matched to a gene: 14. This CDR3 region has 19 residues. CDR3 sequence (DNA): TGCGCCAGCAGCAAGGGGACTAGCCCCACCCTGAGCTCCTACAATGAGCAGTTCTTC. Protein product: CASSKGTSPTLSSYNEQFF.

The rearrangement links TRBV20-1 to TRBJ1-2; TRBD1 might be the D (6 bases). The V end lost 3 bases, the J end lost 6 bases, and 14 bases lay between the germline ends. The CDR3 runs 13 residues. The germline CDR1 and CDR2 sequences are DFQATT and SNEGSKA (reference sequence). The CDR3 spells CSARLGGLDGYTF. As DNA, the CDR3 is TGCAGTGCTAGGCTGGGGGGGCTTGATGGCTACACCTTC.

The V gene is TRBV10-3, the J gene TRBJ1-4, with a possible D match to TRBD1 (6 bases). The CDR3 length is 13 residues. Trimming left V 10 bases short and J 5 bases short, with 14 bases between. Per the germline V gene, CDR1 is ENHRY and CDR2 is SYGVKD. The CDR3 region is CATLDSLNEKLFF. In DNA form, the CDR3 reads TGTGCCACCCTGGACAGCCTAAATGAAAAACTGTTTTTT.